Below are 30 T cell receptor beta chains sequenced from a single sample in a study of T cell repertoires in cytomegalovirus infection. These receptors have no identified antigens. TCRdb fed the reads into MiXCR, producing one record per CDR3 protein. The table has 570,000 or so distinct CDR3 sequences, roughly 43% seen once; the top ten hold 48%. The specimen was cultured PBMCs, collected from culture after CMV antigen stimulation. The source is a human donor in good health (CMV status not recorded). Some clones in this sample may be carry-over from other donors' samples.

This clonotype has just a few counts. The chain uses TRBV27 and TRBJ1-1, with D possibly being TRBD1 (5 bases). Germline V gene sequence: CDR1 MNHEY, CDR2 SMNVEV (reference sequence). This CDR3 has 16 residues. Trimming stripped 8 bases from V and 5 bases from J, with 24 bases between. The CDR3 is CASWRETGLVGTEAFF. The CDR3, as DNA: TGTGCCAGCTGGCGGGAGACGGGGCTGGTGGGGACTGAAGCTTTCTTT.

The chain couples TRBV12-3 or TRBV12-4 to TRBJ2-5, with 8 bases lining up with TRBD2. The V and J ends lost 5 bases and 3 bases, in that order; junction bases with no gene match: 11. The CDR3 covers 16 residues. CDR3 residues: CASSGGGAGEEETQYF. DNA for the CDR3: TGTGCCAGCAGTGGGGGGGGAGCGGGAGAGGAAGAGACCCAGTACTTC.

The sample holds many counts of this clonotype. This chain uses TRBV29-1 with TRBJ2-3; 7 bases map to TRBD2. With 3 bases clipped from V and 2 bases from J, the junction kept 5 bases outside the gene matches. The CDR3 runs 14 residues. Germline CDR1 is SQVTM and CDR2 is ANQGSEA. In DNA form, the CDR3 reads TGCAGCGTTGATGGAGCGGGATACACAGATACGCAGTATTTT. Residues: CSVDGAGYTDTQYF.

For the CDR3, the DNA is TGTGCCAGCAGCCCCGGACAGGGGGCAGACCAGCCCCAGCATTTT. Amino acids: CASSPGQGADQPQHF. The chain links TRBV6-6 to TRBJ1-5; 11 nucleotides match TRBD1. J lost 7 bases, V lost 6 bases, and 8 bases had no gene match. The CDR3 totals 15 residues. Germline CDR1 and CDR2: MNHNY and SVGAGI (reference sequence).

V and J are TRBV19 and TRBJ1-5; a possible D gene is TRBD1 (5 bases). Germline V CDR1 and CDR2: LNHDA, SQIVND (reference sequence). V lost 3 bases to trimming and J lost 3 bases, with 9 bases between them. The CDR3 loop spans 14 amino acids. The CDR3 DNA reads TGTGCCAGTAGTATCCGGGGGGACAATCAGCCCCAGCATTTT. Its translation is CASSIRGDNQPQHF.

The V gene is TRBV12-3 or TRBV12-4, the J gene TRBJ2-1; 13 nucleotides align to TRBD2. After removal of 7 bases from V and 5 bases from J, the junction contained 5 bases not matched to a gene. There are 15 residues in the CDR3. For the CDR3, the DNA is TGTGCCAGCACCAGGACTAGCGGGGGAAACAATGAGCAGTTCTTC. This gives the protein CASTRTSGGNNEQFF.

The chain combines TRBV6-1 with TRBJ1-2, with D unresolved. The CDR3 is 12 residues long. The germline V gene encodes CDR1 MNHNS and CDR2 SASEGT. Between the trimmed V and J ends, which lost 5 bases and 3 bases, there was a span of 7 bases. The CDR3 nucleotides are TGTGCCAGCAGTCAAGAGTACTATGGCTACACCTTC. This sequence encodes CASSQEYYGYTF.

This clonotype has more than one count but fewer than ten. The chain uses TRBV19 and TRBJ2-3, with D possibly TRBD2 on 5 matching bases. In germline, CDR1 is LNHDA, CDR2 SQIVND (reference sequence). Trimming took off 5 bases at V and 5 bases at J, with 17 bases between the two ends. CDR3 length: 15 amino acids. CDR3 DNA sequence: TGTGCCAGTAGTGCCCTAGGAGGCGCCGGAGATACGCAGTATTTT. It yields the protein CASSALGGAGDTQYF.

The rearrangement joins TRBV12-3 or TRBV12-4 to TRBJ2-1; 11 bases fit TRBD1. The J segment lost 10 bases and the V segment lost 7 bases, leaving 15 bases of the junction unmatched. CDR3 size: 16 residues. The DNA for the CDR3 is TGTGCCAGCACCTATACACCGGGACAGGGGGTAGAGGAGCAGTTCTTC. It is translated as CASTYTPGQGVEEQFF.

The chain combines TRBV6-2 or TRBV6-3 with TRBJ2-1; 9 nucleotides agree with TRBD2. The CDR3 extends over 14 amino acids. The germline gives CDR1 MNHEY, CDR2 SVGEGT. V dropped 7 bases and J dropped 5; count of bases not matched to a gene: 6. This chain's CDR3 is CASTRLAEDNEQFF. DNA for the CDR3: TGTGCCAGCACTCGACTAGCGGAGGACAATGAGCAGTTCTTC.

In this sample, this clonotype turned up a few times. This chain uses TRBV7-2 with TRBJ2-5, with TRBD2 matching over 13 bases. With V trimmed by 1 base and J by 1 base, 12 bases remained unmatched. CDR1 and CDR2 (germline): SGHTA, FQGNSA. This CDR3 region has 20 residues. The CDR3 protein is CASSLVGLAGASYLQETQYF. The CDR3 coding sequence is TGTGCCAGCAGCTTAGTCGGACTAGCGGGGGCCAGCTACCTCCAAGAGACCCAGTACTTC.

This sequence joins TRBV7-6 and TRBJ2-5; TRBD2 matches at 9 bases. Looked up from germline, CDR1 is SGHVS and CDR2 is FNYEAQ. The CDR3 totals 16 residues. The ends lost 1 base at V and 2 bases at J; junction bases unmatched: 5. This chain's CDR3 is CASSLVRTSVQETQYF. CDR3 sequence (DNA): TGTGCCAGCAGCTTAGTACGGACTAGCGTGCAAGAGACCCAGTACTTC. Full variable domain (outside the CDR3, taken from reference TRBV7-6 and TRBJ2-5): GAGVSQSPRYKVTKRGQDVALRCDPISGHVSLYWYRQALGQGPEFLTYFNYEAQQDKSGLPNDRFSAERPEGSISTLTIQRTEQRDSAMYRCASSLVRTSVQETQYFGPGTRLLVL.

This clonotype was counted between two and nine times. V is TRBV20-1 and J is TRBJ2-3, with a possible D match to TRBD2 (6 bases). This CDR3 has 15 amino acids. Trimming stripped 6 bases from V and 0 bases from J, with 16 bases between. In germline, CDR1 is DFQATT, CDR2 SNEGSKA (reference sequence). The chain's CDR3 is CSAPIRGSSTDTQYF. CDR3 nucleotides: TGCAGTGCCCCCATCCGGGGGTCGAGCACAGATACGCAGTATTTT.

The chain's CDR3 is CASSVGQGGIGTEAFF. CDR3 DNA sequence: TGTGCCAGCAGCGTGGGACAGGGGGGAATTGGGACTGAAGCTTTCTTT. The chain uses TRBV7-6 and TRBJ1-1; 11 bases map to TRBD1. The J segment lost 5 bases and the V segment lost 5 bases, leaving 10 bases of the junction unmatched. Germline V CDR1 and CDR2: SGHVS, FNYEAQ. This CDR3 is built from 16 residues. The full variable domain, with the rest looked up from reference TRBV7-6 and TRBJ1-1, is GAGVSQSPRYKVTKRGQDVALRCDPISGHVSLYWYRQALGQGPEFLTYFNYEAQQDKSGLPNDRFSAERPEGSISTLTIQRTEQRDSAMYRCASSVGQGGIGTEAFFGQGTRLTVV.

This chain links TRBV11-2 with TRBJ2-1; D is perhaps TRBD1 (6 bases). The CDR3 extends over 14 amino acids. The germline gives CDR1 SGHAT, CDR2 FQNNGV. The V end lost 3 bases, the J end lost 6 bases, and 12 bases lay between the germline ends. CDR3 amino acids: CASSFLSGVNEQFF. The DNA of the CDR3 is TGTGCCAGCAGCTTTCTCTCAGGGGTCAATGAGCAGTTCTTC.

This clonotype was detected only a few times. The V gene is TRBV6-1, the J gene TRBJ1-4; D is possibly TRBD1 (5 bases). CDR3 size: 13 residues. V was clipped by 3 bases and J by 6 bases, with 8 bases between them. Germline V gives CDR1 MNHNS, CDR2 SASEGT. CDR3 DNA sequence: TGTGCCAGCAGTGAGGCGGGGGATGAAAAACTGTTTTTT. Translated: CASSEAGDEKLFF.

The CDR3 DNA reads as TGCAGTGCTAGAGAATTGACTAGCGGGAGTGGGAGTGAGCAGTTCTTC. Its translation: CSARELTSGSGSEQFF. The chain carries TRBV20-1 and TRBJ2-1; 12 bases align to TRBD2. Germline loops: CDR1 DFQATT, CDR2 SNEGSKA (reference sequence). The CDR3 length is 16 residues. The V and J ends lost 0 bases and 9 bases, in that order; junction bases with no gene match: 9.

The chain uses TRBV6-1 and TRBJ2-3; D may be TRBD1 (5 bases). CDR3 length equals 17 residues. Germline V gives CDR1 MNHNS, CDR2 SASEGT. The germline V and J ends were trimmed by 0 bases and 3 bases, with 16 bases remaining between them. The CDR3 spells CASSEALLGAGTDTQYF. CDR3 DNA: TGTGCCAGCAGTGAAGCGCTGCTAGGGGCAGGGACAGATACGCAGTATTTT.

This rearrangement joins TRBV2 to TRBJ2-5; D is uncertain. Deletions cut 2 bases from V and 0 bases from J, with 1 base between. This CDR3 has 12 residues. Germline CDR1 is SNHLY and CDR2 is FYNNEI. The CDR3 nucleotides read TGTGCCAGCAGTGAAAACCAAGAGACCCAGTACTTC. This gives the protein CASSENQETQYF.

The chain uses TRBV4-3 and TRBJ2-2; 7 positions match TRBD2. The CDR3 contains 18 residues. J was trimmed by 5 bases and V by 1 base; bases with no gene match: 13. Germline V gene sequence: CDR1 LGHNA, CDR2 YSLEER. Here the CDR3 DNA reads TGCGCCAGCAGCCAAGCCTGGCTAGCGGTCAGAGGAACCGGGGAGCTGTTTTTT. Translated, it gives CASSQAWLAVRGTGELFF.

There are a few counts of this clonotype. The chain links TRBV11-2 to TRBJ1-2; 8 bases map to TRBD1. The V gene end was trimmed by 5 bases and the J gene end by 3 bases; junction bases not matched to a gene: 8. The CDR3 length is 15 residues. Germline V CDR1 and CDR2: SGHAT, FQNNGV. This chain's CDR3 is CASSMTGDPYYGYTF. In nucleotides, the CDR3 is TGTGCCAGCAGCATGACAGGGGACCCTTACTATGGCTACACCTTC.

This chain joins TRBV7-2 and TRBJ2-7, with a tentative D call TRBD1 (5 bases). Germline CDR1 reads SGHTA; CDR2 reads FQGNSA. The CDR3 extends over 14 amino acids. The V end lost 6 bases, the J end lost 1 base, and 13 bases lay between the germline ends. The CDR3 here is CASSAGFWSYEQYF. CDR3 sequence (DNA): TGTGCCAGCAGTGCAGGGTTTTGGTCCTACGAGCAGTACTTC.

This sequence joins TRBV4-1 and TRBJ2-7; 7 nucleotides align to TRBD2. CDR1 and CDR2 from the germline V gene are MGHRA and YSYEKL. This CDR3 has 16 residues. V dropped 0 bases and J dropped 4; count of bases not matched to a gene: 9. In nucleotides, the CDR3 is TGCGCCAGCAGCCAAGAAGCGGGCGGGAGAGTATACGAGCAGTACTTC. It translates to CASSQEAGGRVYEQYF.

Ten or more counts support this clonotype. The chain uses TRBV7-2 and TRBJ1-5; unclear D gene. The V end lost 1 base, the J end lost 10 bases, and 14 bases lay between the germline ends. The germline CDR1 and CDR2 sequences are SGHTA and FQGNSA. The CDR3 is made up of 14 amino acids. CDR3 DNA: TGTGCCAGCAGCTTAGGGGGTTCCGGGCCCCCCCAGCATTTT. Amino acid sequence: CASSLGGSGPPQHF.

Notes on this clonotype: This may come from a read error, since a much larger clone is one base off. The DNA for the CDR3 is TGTGCCAGCAGCTCCACCTCCAACGAGCAGTACTTC. Amino acid sequence: CASSSTSNEQYF. The chain carries TRBV6-2 or TRBV6-3 and TRBJ2-7; D gene ambiguous. This CDR3 contains 12 residues. Germline V CDR1 and CDR2: MNHEY, SVGEGT.

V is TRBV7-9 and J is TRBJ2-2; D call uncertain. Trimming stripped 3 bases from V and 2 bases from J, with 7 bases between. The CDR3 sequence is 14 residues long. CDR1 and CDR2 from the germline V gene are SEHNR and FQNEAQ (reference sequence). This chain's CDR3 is CASSFFVNTGELFF. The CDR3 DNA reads TGTGCCAGCAGCTTTTTTGTAAACACCGGGGAGCTGTTTTTT.

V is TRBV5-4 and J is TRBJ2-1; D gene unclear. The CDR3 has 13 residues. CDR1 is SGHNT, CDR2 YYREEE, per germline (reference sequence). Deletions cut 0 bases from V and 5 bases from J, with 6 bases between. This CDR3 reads CASSLDWDNEQFF. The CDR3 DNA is TGTGCCAGCAGCTTGGATTGGGACAATGAGCAGTTCTTC.

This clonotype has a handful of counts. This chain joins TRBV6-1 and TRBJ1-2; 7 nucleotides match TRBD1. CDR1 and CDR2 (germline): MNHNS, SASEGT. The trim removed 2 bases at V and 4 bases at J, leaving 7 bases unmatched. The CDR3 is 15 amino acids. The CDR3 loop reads CASSETGVLSYGYTF. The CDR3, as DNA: TGTGCCAGCAGTGAAACAGGGGTATTATCCTATGGCTACACCTTC.

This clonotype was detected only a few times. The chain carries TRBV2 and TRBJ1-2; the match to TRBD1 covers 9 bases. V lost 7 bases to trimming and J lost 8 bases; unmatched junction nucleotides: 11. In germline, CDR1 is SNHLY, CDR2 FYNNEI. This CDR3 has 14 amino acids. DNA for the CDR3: TGTGCCAGCACCCTAAGGGGACAGGGAGACGGCTACACCTTC. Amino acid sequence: CASTLRGQGDGYTF.

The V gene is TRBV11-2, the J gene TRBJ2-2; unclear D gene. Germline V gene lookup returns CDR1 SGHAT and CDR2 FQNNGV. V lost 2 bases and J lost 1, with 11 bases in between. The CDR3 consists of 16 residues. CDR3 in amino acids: CASSLHTQQNTGELFF. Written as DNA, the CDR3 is TGTGCCAGCAGCTTACACACGCAACAGAACACCGGGGAGCTGTTTTTT.